These T cell receptor beta chains were read from a single sample in a study of early T cells in non-severe SARS-CoV-2 infection. TCRdb passed the 5' RACE reads through MiXCR, listing each CDR3 protein once. The profile shows 60,000 to 85,000 distinct CDR3 sequences, 15% to 17% of them singletons. The sequencing input was whole blood. The receptors here all came from an adult who was a healthcare worker with PCR-confirmed SARS-CoV-2 infection or an uninfected control (not recorded which). Each CDR3 is given with its conserved first and last residue. The D gene is left open where the match is weak. Rows give clone size only sometimes, using once, few, many, or a class for an expanded clone.

d_call: .; clone_size: few; v_call: TRBV15; j_call: TRBJ2-1; cdr3_nt: TGTGCCACCAGCAGAGATCTGCGGGGTGATGAGCAGTTCTTC; cdr3_aa: CATSRDLRGDEQFF
d_call: .; clone_size: many; v_call: TRBV10-3; j_call: TRBJ1-1; cdr3_nt: TGTGCCATCAGTGAATTAGGGACTGAAGCTTTCTTT; cdr3_aa: CAISELGTEAFF
d_call: .; clone_size: .; v_call: TRBV18; j_call: TRBJ2-6; cdr3_nt: TGTGCCAGCTCAATCCCCGGGGCCCGCTCTGGGGCCAACGTCCTGACTTTC; cdr3_aa: CASSIPGARSGANVLTF
d_call: .; clone_size: .; v_call: TRBV7-3; j_call: TRBJ1-3; cdr3_nt: TGTGCCAGCAGCTTAACGAGCCGGCCTGGAAACACCATATATTTT; cdr3_aa: CASSLTSRPGNTIYF
d_call: .; clone_size: .; v_call: TRBV7-6; j_call: TRBJ2-7; cdr3_nt: TGTGCCAGCAGCTTAAACCACTACGAGCAGTACTTC; cdr3_aa: CASSLNHYEQYF
d_call: TRBD2; clone_size: few; v_call: TRBV7-9; j_call: TRBJ2-5; cdr3_nt: TGTGCCAGCAGCTTAACCACTAGCGGGATGAGAGAGACCCAGTACTTC; cdr3_aa: CASSLTTSGMRETQYF
d_call: .; clone_size: .; v_call: TRBV3-1; j_call: TRBJ2-6; cdr3_nt: TGTGCCAGCAGCCAAGCTCCGGGACGGAGCTCTGGGGCCAACGTCCTGACTTTC; cdr3_aa: CASSQAPGRSSGANVLTF
d_call: .; clone_size: .; v_call: TRBV20-1; j_call: TRBJ1-4; cdr3_nt: TGCAGTGCTAGAGAGGGACACTTTGCTGAAAAACTGTTTTTT; cdr3_aa: CSAREGHFAEKLFF
d_call: .; clone_size: few; v_call: TRBV5-1; j_call: TRBJ2-2; cdr3_nt: TGCGCCAGCAGCTTGTGGGGGTCGAACACCGGGGAGCTGTTTTTT; cdr3_aa: CASSLWGSNTGELFF
d_call: .; clone_size: .; v_call: TRBV7-9; j_call: TRBJ1-4; cdr3_nt: TGTGCCACCCAGGGGATTAATGAAAAACTGTTTTTT; cdr3_aa: CATQGINEKLFF
d_call: .; clone_size: few; v_call: TRBV11-1; j_call: TRBJ2-7; cdr3_nt: TGTGCCAGCAGCTTGGGAGCCGCGGACTACGAGCAGTACTTC; cdr3_aa: CASSLGAADYEQYF
d_call: .; clone_size: few; v_call: TRBV24-1; j_call: TRBJ2-6; cdr3_nt: TGTGCCACCAGTGAAGGGTCCGGGGCCAACGTCCTGACTTTC; cdr3_aa: CATSEGSGANVLTF
d_call: .; clone_size: many; v_call: TRBV4-3; j_call: TRBJ1-6; cdr3_nt: TGCGCCAGCAGGCAAGGAACAGGGCAAGACAATTCACCCCTCCACTTT; cdr3_aa: CASRQGTGQDNSPLHF
d_call: .; clone_size: few; v_call: TRBV5-1; j_call: TRBJ2-3; cdr3_nt: TGCGCCAGCAGTTCGGTCATCGGAGGCACAGATACGCAGTATTTT; cdr3_aa: CASSSVIGGTDTQYF
d_call: .; clone_size: many; v_call: TRBV7-9; j_call: TRBJ1-1; cdr3_nt: TGTGCCAGCAGCTTAACAGATTTGAACACTGAAGCTTTCTTT; cdr3_aa: CASSLTDLNTEAFF
d_call: TRBD2; clone_size: few; v_call: TRBV7-6; j_call: TRBJ2-1; cdr3_nt: TGTGCCAGCAGCGGAGGGACTAGCGGGGGGATTGAGCAGTTCTTC; cdr3_aa: CASSGGTSGGIEQFF
d_call: TRBD1; clone_size: .; v_call: TRBV2; j_call: TRBJ1-2; cdr3_nt: TGTGCCAGCAGGAGGGACAGGGGAAACTATGGCTACACCTTC; cdr3_aa: CASRRDRGNYGYTF
d_call: .; clone_size: few; v_call: TRBV11-2; j_call: TRBJ1-6; cdr3_nt: TGTGCCAGCAGCTTGTCCAGGGCTTATAATTCACCCCTCCACTTT; cdr3_aa: CASSLSRAYNSPLHF
d_call: .; clone_size: many; v_call: TRBV25-1; j_call: TRBJ1-2; cdr3_nt: TGTGCCAGCAAAGGACAACTAAAGGAAGGCTACACCTTC; cdr3_aa: CASKGQLKEGYTF
d_call: TRBD1; clone_size: many; v_call: TRBV20-1; j_call: TRBJ2-7; cdr3_nt: TGCAGTGCCGAGGGACAGGGCTACGAGCAGTACTTC; cdr3_aa: CSAEGQGYEQYF
d_call: .; clone_size: many; v_call: TRBV18; j_call: TRBJ2-5; cdr3_nt: TGTGCCAGCTCCCTAAGACGCGGCGGAGAGACCCAGTACTTC; cdr3_aa: CASSLRRGGETQYF
d_call: .; clone_size: many; v_call: TRBV6-1; j_call: TRBJ1-1; cdr3_nt: TGTGCCAGCAGTGAACATATCAGTAGAAACACTGAAGCTTTCTTT; cdr3_aa: CASSEHISRNTEAFF
d_call: TRBD2; clone_size: .; v_call: TRBV6-2/TRBV6-3; j_call: TRBJ2-1; cdr3_nt: TGTACCAGCAGTTGGCTAGCGGGTTACAATGAGCAGTTCTTC; cdr3_aa: CTSSWLAGYNEQFF
d_call: .; clone_size: .; v_call: TRBV6-2/TRBV6-3; j_call: TRBJ2-7; cdr3_nt: TGTGCCAGCAGTACCAACCTCTACGAGCAGTACTTC; cdr3_aa: CASSTNLYEQYF
d_call: TRBD1; clone_size: .; v_call: TRBV5-1; j_call: TRBJ2-5; cdr3_nt: TGCGCCAGCAGCTTGAAGGGGGCGTCCCAAGAGACCCAGTACTTC; cdr3_aa: CASSLKGASQETQYF
d_call: TRBD1; clone_size: .; v_call: TRBV6-4; j_call: TRBJ2-1; cdr3_nt: TGTGCCAGCAGTGCGGGACAGGGGCCGTACAATGAGCAGTTCTTC; cdr3_aa: CASSAGQGPYNEQFF
d_call: .; clone_size: .; v_call: TRBV25-1; j_call: TRBJ2-7; cdr3_nt: TGTGCCAGCAGGGGGGGCACATCCTACGAGCAGTACTTC; cdr3_aa: CASRGGTSYEQYF
d_call: .; clone_size: .; v_call: TRBV19; j_call: TRBJ2-2; cdr3_nt: TGTGCCAGTAGTATGGGCGGGCCCGGGGAGCTGTTTTTT; cdr3_aa: CASSMGGPGELFF
d_call: TRBD2; clone_size: .; v_call: TRBV28; j_call: TRBJ2-3; cdr3_nt: TGTGCCAGCAGTTTCCCAGGACTAGCGGGGGTTAGCATCTCAGATACGCAGTATTTT; cdr3_aa: CASSFPGLAGVSISDTQYF
d_call: TRBD1; clone_size: many; v_call: TRBV7-3; j_call: TRBJ1-2; cdr3_nt: TGTGCCAGCAGCTCCGGACAGGGAAACTATGGCTACACCTTC; cdr3_aa: CASSSGQGNYGYTF
d_call: .; clone_size: .; v_call: TRBV11-2; j_call: TRBJ1-4; cdr3_nt: TGTGCCAGCAGCTTCGTGAATGAAAAACTGTTTTTT; cdr3_aa: CASSFVNEKLFF
d_call: .; clone_size: .; v_call: TRBV29-1; j_call: TRBJ1-1; cdr3_nt: TGCAGCGTTGGAGGAGGGCTACGGGACACTGAAGCTTTCTTT; cdr3_aa: CSVGGGLRDTEAFF
d_call: .; clone_size: few; v_call: TRBV27; j_call: TRBJ2-6; cdr3_nt: TGTGCCAGCAGTTTTAAGGGTAACGCTTACTCTGGGGCCAACGTCCTGACTTTC; cdr3_aa: CASSFKGNAYSGANVLTF
d_call: .; clone_size: many; v_call: TRBV5-1; j_call: TRBJ1-2; cdr3_nt: TGCGCCAGCAGCGTAGGGACCGGCGGGGGCTACACCTTC; cdr3_aa: CASSVGTGGGYTF
d_call: .; clone_size: few; v_call: TRBV29-1; j_call: TRBJ1-1; cdr3_nt: TGCAGCGTTGGGATGACAGTAAGGTCTAACACTGAAGCTTTCTTT; cdr3_aa: CSVGMTVRSNTEAFF
d_call: .; clone_size: few; v_call: TRBV5-1; j_call: TRBJ2-7; cdr3_nt: TGCGCCAGCAGCCGCCACGCCTACGACGGCTCCTACGAGCAGTACTTC; cdr3_aa: CASSRHAYDGSYEQYF
d_call: TRBD2; clone_size: few; v_call: TRBV28; j_call: TRBJ2-1; cdr3_nt: TGTGCCAGCACCCCTAATGGACTAGCATCCAATGAGCAGTTCTTC; cdr3_aa: CASTPNGLASNEQFF
d_call: TRBD2; clone_size: few; v_call: TRBV19; j_call: TRBJ2-7; cdr3_nt: TGTGCCAGTAGTATTGGACTAGTCATCTACGAGCAGTACTTC; cdr3_aa: CASSIGLVIYEQYF
d_call: .; clone_size: .; v_call: TRBV7-9; j_call: TRBJ1-1; cdr3_nt: TGTGCCAGCAGCTCTCGCAGGGGCCTCACTGAAGCTTTCTTT; cdr3_aa: CASSSRRGLTEAFF
d_call: TRBD1; clone_size: .; v_call: TRBV20-1; j_call: TRBJ2-7; cdr3_nt: TGCAGTGCTAGCGCCGCCCGGGACAGGGGCCACGAGCAGTACTTC; cdr3_aa: CSASAARDRGHEQYF
d_call: .; clone_size: once; v_call: TRBV4-2; j_call: TRBJ1-2; cdr3_nt: TGTGCCAGCAGCCAAGATTCCGGGGACTATGGCTACACCTTC; cdr3_aa: CASSQDSGDYGYTF
d_call: .; clone_size: few; v_call: TRBV7-9; j_call: TRBJ2-5; cdr3_nt: TGTGCCAGCAGCTTTTCCCTCGGGGGAGAGACCCAGTACTTC; cdr3_aa: CASSFSLGGETQYF
d_call: .; clone_size: .; v_call: TRBV7-2; j_call: TRBJ2-3; cdr3_nt: TGTGCCAGCAGCTTAGGGGCCTATGCAGATACGCAGTATTTT; cdr3_aa: CASSLGAYADTQYF
d_call: .; clone_size: few; v_call: TRBV6-1; j_call: TRBJ2-7; cdr3_nt: TGTGCCAGCAGTGAAAGGTACGAGCAGTACTTC; cdr3_aa: CASSERYEQYF
d_call: .; clone_size: .; v_call: TRBV6-2/TRBV6-3; j_call: TRBJ2-1; cdr3_nt: TGTGCCAGCAGACTTATAGGGTCCCCTCGGAATGAGCAGTTCTTC; cdr3_aa: CASRLIGSPRNEQFF
d_call: .; clone_size: few; v_call: TRBV5-1; j_call: TRBJ1-2; cdr3_nt: TGCGCCAGCAGCTTGAATTGGCAGGGCTATGGCTACACCTTC; cdr3_aa: CASSLNWQGYGYTF
d_call: .; clone_size: few; v_call: TRBV11-2; j_call: TRBJ2-1; cdr3_nt: TGTGCCAGCAGCTTAGTTCGGAGCTCCTACAATGAGCAGTTCTTC; cdr3_aa: CASSLVRSSYNEQFF
d_call: .; clone_size: .; v_call: TRBV28; j_call: TRBJ1-1; cdr3_nt: TGTGCCAGCGACCGACTGATGAACACTGAAGCTTTCTTT; cdr3_aa: CASDRLMNTEAFF
d_call: TRBD1; clone_size: .; v_call: TRBV6-5; j_call: TRBJ1-1; cdr3_nt: TGTGCCAGCAGTTATGAGGCAGGGGGTACTGATGCTTTCTTT; cdr3_aa: CASSYEAGGTDAFF